This paragraph reports one TCR beta chain. This entry comes from a study of T cells expressing NK-cell markers. The CDR3 is 13 residues long. Germline values: CDR1 DFQATT, CDR2 SNEGSKA (reference sequence). Researchers built TCR beta cDNA using 5'RACE template switching with UMIs. Following a re-call of the 5' RACE reads, TCRdb has one entry per CDR3 protein and lacks DNA. This sample's clone table lists about 460,000 distinct CDR3 sequences. The gene calls are TRBV20-1 and TRBJ1-2; the D call from TCRdb, TRBD1, cannot be confirmed without DNA. Sequences were obtained from blood T cells: a sorted CD56 or NKG2C T cell subset, CD4+ or CD8+ T cells, or bulk PBMC T cells (not recorded which). This receptor was taken from a woman aged 50 to 60 in good health. The CDR3 region is CSAWDRLSYGYTF.